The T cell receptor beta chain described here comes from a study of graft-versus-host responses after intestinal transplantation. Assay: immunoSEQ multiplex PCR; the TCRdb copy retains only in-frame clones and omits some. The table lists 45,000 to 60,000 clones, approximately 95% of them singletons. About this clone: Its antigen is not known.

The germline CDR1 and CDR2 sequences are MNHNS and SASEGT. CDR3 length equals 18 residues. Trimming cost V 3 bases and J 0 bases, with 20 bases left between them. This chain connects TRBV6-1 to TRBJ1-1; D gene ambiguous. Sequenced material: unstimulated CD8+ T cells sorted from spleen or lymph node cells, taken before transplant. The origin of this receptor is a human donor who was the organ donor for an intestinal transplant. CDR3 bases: TGTGCCAGCAGTGAGACGCCTGAAATGGCAGTTATGAACACTGAAGCTTTCTTT. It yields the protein CASSETPEMAVMNTEAFF.